The table lists the clone carrying this T cell receptor beta chain with many counts. CDR3 length: 12 residues. Per germline, CDR1 DFQATT and CDR2 SNEGSKA (reference sequence). Trimming took 7 bases from V and 1 from J, leaving 9 bases between them. Unique molecular identifiers were incorporated into the prepared TCRbeta library. TCRdb re-analysed the PCR reads in MiXCR, keeping a single row per CDR3 protein. The data hold around 600,000 distinct CDR3 sequences, with roughly a tenth observed a single time. The data stem from a study of T-cell reconstitution after alpha-beta-depleted transplantation in children.

This chain links TRBV20-1 with TRBJ2-3; no definite D call. This TCR was recovered from a human donor who donated a stem cell graft to a child with acute myeloid leukemia. This specimen was PBMCs from the stem cell graft donor, taken from the stem cell graft. The CDR3 DNA is TGCAGTGGAAGCCCGCGCACAGATACGCAGTATTTT. As protein: CSGSPRTDTQYF.